The sequence of this T cell receptor (beta chain) was determined in a study of graft-versus-host responses after intestinal transplantation. Background on the study: All recipients were transplanted with multivisceral, liver-intestinal, or isolated intestinal grafts. Every recipient had anti-thymocyte globulin induction and about three years of tacrolimus plus steroids.

This CDR3 is 12 amino acids long. The germline V gene encodes CDR1 SGHTS and CDR2 YDEGEE. Trimming shortened V by 5 bases and J by 4 bases, and 10 bases separated the two germline ends. Points from the study as a whole: Recipient marrow contained GvH clones, some of which appeared first in ileum or blood.

Some clones are missing from TCRdb's copy, which holds only in-frame ones; the method was immunoSEQ multiplex PCR. Counted here are fewer than 120,000 clones, 85% to 95% occurring once; the ten biggest clones make up about 0.54%. In this sample, this clone turned up a few times. Antigen: not known. The sample consisted of unstimulated CD8+ T cells sorted from spleen or lymph node cells, taken before intestinal transplant. The receptor was isolated from a human donor who received an intestinal transplant. The chain joins TRBV5-8 to TRBJ2-7; no firm D call. CDR3: CASRSFGYEQYF. The CDR3 DNA is TGTGCCAGCAGGTCGTTTGGTTACGAGCAGTACTTC.